This TCR beta chain comes out of a study of regulatory T cells in long-lasting Graves disease. For the study at large: Antithyroid drugs had been taken under 3 months by newly diagnosed Graves' patients.

The time point is: newly diagnosed GD, antithyroid drugs for less than 3 months. From PBMCs, RNA was extracted and then used to make the TCR library. One endocrinology department in Xi'an, China, was where patients came from. Germline V lookup: CDR1 SNHLY, CDR2 FYNNEI. The CDR3 totals 14 residues. The J segment lost 5 bases and the V segment lost 7 bases, leaving 6 bases of the junction unmatched. The study's findings and limits: Fewer public clonotypes were shared by new patients (around 960) than by persistent patients (approximately 2,700).

Ten or more counts support this clonotype. The antigen is unknown. Both iRepertoire HTBI primers and Arm-PCR of CDR3 regions were used to build the TCR beta libraries. In TCRdb, the multiplex PCR reads were re-called with MiXCR into one record per CDR3 protein. The sample contains around 400,000 distinct CDR3 sequences, 15% of which appear only once. The sequenced sample was peripheral blood mononuclear cells (PBMCs), obtained at new diagnosis, from a patient treated with antithyroid drugs. This sequence originates from a female donor with Graves disease. The V and J genes are TRBV2 and TRBJ1-5; 9 nucleotides agree with TRBD1. CDR3 in amino acids: CASTGQGQYQPQHF. The CDR3, as DNA: TGTGCCAGCACTGGACAGGGGCAATATCAGCCCCAGCATTTT.